The 20 T cell receptor beta chains below were found in one sample sequenced in a study of blood T cell repertoires in COVID-19. Method: immunoSEQ multiplex PCR; TCRdb's copy keeps in-frame clones and lacks some. In the table there are 450,000 or so clones, 70% to 90% of which are singletons. Sequencing used peripheral blood. Receptors were obtained from a man younger than 35 with COVID-19, enrolled during active disease.

The CDR3 DNA reads TGCAGTGCTAGTGCCCAGCGAGGGGAGCAGTACTTC. This encodes CSASAQRGEQYF. The genes are TRBV20-1 and TRBJ2-7; D is possibly TRBD2 (5 bases). Germline V gene sequence: CDR1 DFQATT, CDR2 SNEGSKA (reference sequence). This CDR3 has 12 residues. V shed 3 bases and J shed 7 bases, with 13 bases lying between them.

The V call is TRBV27, the J call TRBJ2-1; the match to TRBD2 covers 8 bases. Germline V lookup: CDR1 MNHEY, CDR2 SMNVEV (reference sequence). There are 16 residues in the CDR3. The J segment lost 4 bases and the V segment lost 4 bases, leaving 9 bases of the junction unmatched. CDR3 in DNA: TGTGCCAGCAGTTCAGCGGGAGCGGATCTATACAATGAGCAGTTCTTC. Residues: CASSSAGADLYNEQFF.

This clone was counted between two and nine times. J is TRBJ1-2 and V is TRBV25-1; D gene uncertain. Trimming removed 0 bases at V and 0 bases at J, with 5 bases between. The CDR3 length is 14 residues. Germline V gene sequence: CDR1 MGHDK, CDR2 SYGVNS. CDR3 loop: CASSEYTANYGYTF. Here the CDR3 DNA reads TGTGCCAGCAGTGAATATACAGCTAACTATGGCTACACCTTC.

The CDR3 region is CASSAPTAYTEAFF. For the CDR3, the DNA is TGCGCCAGCAGCGCCCCGACAGCATACACTGAAGCTTTCTTT. This chain joins TRBV5-1 and TRBJ1-1; D is perhaps TRBD1 (5 bases). This CDR3 contains 14 residues. Germline CDR1 is SGHRS and CDR2 is YFSETQ. Trimming removed 4 bases from V and 3 bases from J, with 13 bases in between.

This clone was seen just once. The V call is TRBV11-3, the J call TRBJ2-6, with D perhaps TRBD2 (5 bases). Germline V gives CDR1 SGHNT, CDR2 YENEEA. The V gene lost 5 bases and the J gene lost 3 bases, with 8 bases spanning the gap. The CDR3 has 14 residues. The CDR3, as DNA: TGTGCCAGCAGCCCGGGGATTGGGGCCAACGTCCTGACTTTC. Translation: CASSPGIGANVLTF.

This clone was picked up one time. The chain carries TRBV11-2 and TRBJ2-5, with 9 bases matching TRBD2. V was pared by 5 bases and J by 5 bases, with 6 bases of the junction left unmatched. The CDR3 is 14 residues long. The germline V gene encodes CDR1 SGHAT and CDR2 FQNNGV. The CDR3 coding sequence is TGTGCCAGCAGCCAGCGGGGGGTAGGGGAGACCCAGTACTTC. It yields the protein CASSQRGVGETQYF. Drawing the rest from reference TRBV11-2 and TRBJ2-5, the complete variable domain is EAGVAQSPRYKIIEKRQSVAFWCNPISGHATLYWYQQILGQGPKLLIQFQNNGVVDDSQLPKDRFSAERLKGVDSTLKIQPAKLEDSAVYLCASSQRGVGETQYFGPGTRLLVL.

The rearrangement joins TRBV12-3 or TRBV12-4 to TRBJ1-3, with D possibly being TRBD1 (6 bases). V was cut by 10 bases and J by 4 bases, with 11 bases left in between. The CDR3 length is 12 residues. CDR3 protein: CATKGVGNTIYF. In nucleotides, the CDR3 is TGTGCCACCAAGGGGGTCGGAAACACCATATATTTT.

This chain uses TRBV6-1 with TRBJ1-5, with unresolved D. The CDR3 length is 15 residues. Between the trimmed V and J ends, which lost 0 bases and 6 bases, there was a span of 12 bases. Germline V gives CDR1 MNHNS, CDR2 SASEGT. DNA for the CDR3: TGTGCCAGCAGTGAAGCTTGGGGTGAGGGTCAGCCCCAGCATTTT. Translated: CASSEAWGEGQPQHF.

V is TRBV19 and J is TRBJ2-6, with a weak D call TRBD1 (5 bases). The CDR3 totals 16 residues. V lost 3 bases to trimming and J lost 0 bases, with 9 bases between them. Germline-derived CDR1 and CDR2 are LNHDA and SQIVND (reference sequence). This CDR3 is CASSIAGRSGANVLTF. Here the CDR3 DNA reads TGTGCCAGTAGTATTGCAGGGCGCTCTGGGGCCAACGTCCTGACTTTC.

This clone was seen only a few times. Additional DNA sequences in this sample encode the identical CDR3. The V and J genes are TRBV27 and TRBJ2-7, with 8 bases identical to TRBD2. V lost 5 bases and J lost 1; bases outside the gene matches: 7. The CDR3 consists of 15 residues. Germline V gene lookup returns CDR1 MNHEY and CDR2 SMNVEV (reference sequence). The CDR3 sequence: CASSPTSGLSYEQYF. For the CDR3, the DNA is TGTGCCAGCAGTCCAACTAGCGGCCTTTCCTACGAGCAGTACTTC.

The chain joins TRBV4-1 to TRBJ2-7; D possibly corresponds to TRBD1 (6 bases). Per the germline V gene, CDR1 is MGHRA and CDR2 is YSYEKL. The ends were cut back, 4 bases at V and 6 bases at J, with 19 bases in the middle. The CDR3 is made up of 15 amino acids. CDR3 sequence (DNA): TGCGCCAGCAGCCCATCCGCCTCAGGGGATGGCGAGCAGTACTTC. Amino acids: CASSPSASGDGEQYF.

This clone appeared a single time. Other DNA variants within this sample encode the same CDR3. The rearrangement links TRBV18 to TRBJ2-3; tentatively, D is TRBD1 (5 bases). The CDR3 is made up of 14 amino acids. The germline V gene has CDR1 KGHSH and CDR2 LQKENI. The V end lost 3 bases, the J end lost 0 bases, and 7 bases lay between the germline ends. The CDR3: CASSPQGSTDTQYF. Here the CDR3 DNA reads TGTGCCAGCTCACCTCAGGGAAGCACAGATACGCAGTATTTT.

Points on this clone: A read error is possible here, since a much larger clone lies one base away. The rearrangement uses TRBV13 and TRBJ2-7, with 12 positions matching TRBD1. Germline values: CDR1 PRHDT, CDR2 FYEKMQ (reference sequence). CDR3 length: 14 residues. Trimming took 4 bases from V and 7 from J; bases not matched to a gene: 5. The DNA for the CDR3 is TGTGCCAGCAGCTCGGGACAGGGGGCAGATGAGCAGTACTTC. It encodes CASSSGQGADEQYF.

The genes are TRBV25-1 and TRBJ2-1, with 13 bases matching TRBD2. The germline V gene encodes CDR1 MGHDK and CDR2 SYGVNS. This CDR3 contains 14 residues. The V and J ends lost 10 bases and 9 bases, in that order; junction bases with no gene match: 9. Here the CDR3 reads CATQTSGGAGEQFF. The CDR3 nucleotides are TGTGCCACCCAAACTAGCGGGGGGGCAGGTGAGCAGTTCTTC.

The V and J genes are TRBV5-4 and TRBJ1-1; no firm D call. V lost 5 bases and J 6 bases, leaving 17 bases between the germline ends. Germline CDR1 reads SGHNT; CDR2 reads YYREEE (reference sequence). The CDR3 sequence is 14 residues long. The CDR3 coding sequence is TGTGCCAGCAGACCGGACTCGTCGGTCGCTGAAGCTTTCTTT. Its protein is CASRPDSSVAEAFF.

V and J are TRBV6-6 and TRBJ2-4, with TRBD1 matching over 8 bases. Germline V lookup: CDR1 MNHNY, CDR2 SVGAGI (reference sequence). The CDR3 loop spans 12 amino acids. The CDR3 reads CVIQGEDAIQYF. The CDR3 DNA sequence: TGTGTAATACAGGGGGAAGACGCCATTCAGTACTTC.

V gene TRBV7-9 combines with J gene TRBJ1-2; 7 bases align to TRBD1. CDR3 length: 13 residues. V was clipped by 0 bases and J by 8 bases; unmatched bases: 3. CDR1 and CDR2 from the germline V gene are SEHNR and FQNEAQ (reference sequence). The CDR3 sequence is CASSLARTGGYTF. In DNA, the CDR3 is TGTGCCAGCAGCTTAGCGCGGACAGGCGGCTACACCTTC.

This chain links TRBV6-5 with TRBJ2-1; 12 bases are shared with TRBD2. The CDR3 loop spans 14 amino acids. The V and J ends lost 5 bases and 9 bases, in that order; junction bases with no gene match: 5. Germline V CDR1 and CDR2: MNHEY, SVGAGI. The CDR3, as DNA: TGTGCCAGCAGTCCTAGCGGGGGGGCGGGTGAGCAGTTCTTC. This encodes CASSPSGGAGEQFF.

CDR3 nucleotides: TGTGCCAGTGGGGGGGTCTTTAATGAAAAACTGTTTTTT. It is translated as CASGGVFNEKLFF. The V call is TRBV19, the J call TRBJ1-4; D is perhaps TRBD1 (5 bases). This CDR3 comprises 13 residues. Between the trimmed V and J ends, which lost 8 bases and 4 bases, there was a span of 11 bases. Germline V gives CDR1 LNHDA, CDR2 SQIVND (reference sequence).

This chain uses TRBV5-4 with TRBJ2-7; 8 bases map to TRBD2. The CDR3 is 16 residues long. Trimming removed 3 bases from V and 5 bases from J; junction bases left unmatched: 13. CDR1 and CDR2 from the germline V gene are SGHNT and YYREEE (reference sequence). This CDR3 is CASSSVSPAGVHEQYF. CDR3 DNA sequence: TGTGCCAGCAGCTCGGTATCCCCAGCGGGGGTCCACGAGCAGTACTTC.